These T cell receptor beta chains were read from a single sample in a study of tumor-infiltrating lymphocytes in primary liver carcinoma. TCRdb recomputed calls from the multiplex PCR reads with MiXCR, one row per CDR3 protein. The sample lists approximately 47,000 distinct CDR3 sequences, about three quarters seen once, with over 25% in the top ten. The specimen was liver tumor tissue from sampling region 3. Receptors were obtained from a man aged 40-50 years with primary liver carcinoma and hepatitis B virus infection. Both conserved end residues are part of each CDR3. A D gene is named only where the DNA matches it firmly. Size values are once, few and many counts, or a class for expanded clones, and some rows have none.

clone_size d_call j_call v_call cdr3_aa cdr3_nt
many - TRBJ2-1 TRBV6-5 CASSPFPEGSIGFF TGTGCCAGCAGTCCCTTTCCAGAAGGTTCAATTGGGTTCTTC
- - TRBJ2-7 TRBV11-2 CANSLVYKQYF TGTGCCAACAGCTTGGTCTACAAGCAGTACTTC
- TRBD2 TRBJ2-5 TRBV9 CASSVVSGRGETQYF TGTGCCAGCAGCGTAGTTAGCGGGAGGGGAGAGACCCAGTACTTC
- - TRBJ2-7 TRBV11-2 CASSPPRAYSNEQHF TGTGCCAGCAGCCCACCCAGGGCCTACTCCAACGAGCAGCACTTC
- - TRBJ2-1 TRBV29-1 CSVAGTWGIEQFF TGCAGCGTAGCCGGGACATGGGGTATAGAGCAGTTCTTC
- - TRBJ2-7 TRBV6-1 CASMYSGYGQYF TGTGCCAGCATGTATTCGGGCTACGGGCAGTACTTC
many TRBD1 TRBJ2-4 TRBV24-1 CATSEPGQGGIQYF TGTGCCACCAGTGAACCCGGACAGGGGGGAATTCAGTACTTC
few - TRBJ2-7 TRBV20-1 CSARDGGKPYERYF TGCAGTGCTAGAGACGGCGGAAAACCCTACGAGCGGTACTTC
many - TRBJ2-3 TRBV5-1 CASSSSTDTQYF TGCGCCAGCAGCTCCAGCACAGATACGCAGTATTTT
medium-sized TRBD1 TRBJ2-7 TRBV7-8 CASSTLTGYYEQYF TGTGCCAGCTCAACTTTGACAGGGTACTACGAGCAGTACTTC
- - TRBJ1-1 TRBV6-5 CASNYAGPRDEAEAFF TGTGCCAGCAATTACGCGGGACCCCGGGATGAGGCCGAAGCTTTCTTT
many - TRBJ2-7 TRBV19 CASSRSFNYEQYF TGTGCCAGTAGTAGGAGCTTTAACTACGAGCAGTACTTC
once TRBD2 TRBJ2-2 TRBV11-2 CASSSVALAESGELFF TGTGCCAGCAGCTCAGTGGCGCTAGCGGAAAGCGGGGAGCTGTTTTTC
- - TRBJ2-5 TRBV20-1 CSARDVGGILETQYF TGCAGTGCTAGAGATGTGGGAGGTATTCTAGAGACCCAGTACTTC
- - TRBJ2-3 TRBV4-1 CGSTQVGADTQYF TGCGGCAGCACCCAAGTAGGGGCAGATACGCAGTATTTT
- - TRBJ2-7 TRBV11-2 CASSLAEDQEYEQYF TGTGCCAGTAGCTTAGCAGAGGACCAAGAGTACGAGCAGTACTTC
- TRBD2 TRBJ2-7 TRBV6-6 CASSYITPSGSNEQYF TGTGCCAGCAGTTACATCACGCCTAGCGGGAGCAACGAGCAATACTTC
many - TRBJ2-7 TRBV6-1 CASSSQGIGYEQYF TGTGCCAGCTCCTCGCAGGGGATAGGGTACGAGCAGTACTTC
- - TRBJ1-1 TRBV11-2 CASSFDLGGRVAEVLF TGTGCCAGTAGCTTCGATTTGGGCGGAAGAGTCGCTGAAGTTCTCTTT
- TRBD2 TRBJ2-2 TRBV11-2 CACSPWTSGDTGELFF TGTGCCTGCAGTCCTTGGACTAGCGGTGACACCGGGGAGCTGTTTTTT
many - TRBJ1-1 TRBV30 CAWSVHSGTEAFF TGTGCCTGGAGTGTACACTCTGGGACTGAAGCTTTCTTT
medium-sized - TRBJ2-5 TRBV7-9 CASSLNVQETQYF TGTGCCAGCAGCTTAAATGTACAAGAGACCCAGTACTTC
- - TRBJ2-7 TRBV11-2 CASSFGVPRSEDYF TGTGCCAGCAGCTTCGGAGTTCCTCGAAGCGAGGATTACTTC
- - TRBJ2-2 TRBV7-9 CASSYMEAGELFF TGTGCCAGCAGCTATATGGAAGCCGGGGAGCTGTTTTTT
- - TRBJ1-4 TRBV11-2 CTSSTDPWDGRSNEKLFF TGTACCAGCAGCACCGACCCCTGGGACGGGCGATCTAATGAAAAACTGTTTTTT
medium-sized TRBD1 TRBJ2-3 TRBV11-3 CASSLGGQPTDTQYF TGTGCCAGCAGCTTAGGGGGACAGCCCACAGATACGCAGTATTTT
- - TRBJ2-1 TRBV5-6 CASSLVETARQFVNEQFF TGTGCCAGCAGCTTGGTCGAGACCGCGCGGCAATTCGTCAATGAGCAGTTCTTC
many - TRBJ1-5 TRBV6-1 CASSSELPQHF TGTGCCAGCAGCTCCGAGCTTCCCCAGCATTTT
- - TRBJ1-6 TRBV11-2 CASSLGASGKGSPLHF TGTGCCAGCAGTTTAGGGGCCTCTGGAAAAGGTTCACCCCTCCACTTT
once - TRBJ1-1 TRBV29-1 CSDVGGMEASF TGCAGCGATGTGGGGGGAATGGAAGCTTCCTTT
- - TRBJ1-5 TRBV6-6 CASNYRVEYSNQPQRF TGTGCCAGTAACTACCGAGTAGAGTATAGCAATCAGCCCCAGCGTTTT
- - TRBJ2-7 TRBV11-2 CSSTPLEATHYGQYF TGTTCCAGCACCCCCTTGGAAGCGACCCACTACGGGCAGTACTTC
- - TRBJ2-7 TRBV4-1 CSSSLYEQGHEQYF TGCTCCAGCAGCCTCTACGAACAGGGCCACGAGCAGTACTTC
- - TRBJ2-7 TRBV4-1 CASRPGPSSCEQHF TGCGCCAGCAGGCCGGGGCCGAGCTCCTGCGAGCAGCACTTC
- - TRBJ2-3 TRBV4-1 CASNPLPGTGTQYF TGCGCCAGCAATCCCCTTCCGGGCACGGGTACGCAGTATTTT
once TRBD1 TRBJ2-5 TRBV5-5 CTRSPAGGPGETQYF TGTACCAGGAGCCCGGCAGGGGGCCCGGGAGAGACCCAGTACTTC
few - TRBJ2-1 TRBV11-2 CTSSPEYDEQFF TGTACTAGCAGCCCGGAGTACGATGAGCAGTTCTTC
- - TRBJ2-7 TRBV29-1 CSVNRCGRNEQYF TGCAGTGTCAACAGGTGTGGACGGAACGAGCAGTACTTC
- TRBD2 TRBJ2-1 TRBV12-3/TRBV12-4 CASGPSGGEQFF TGTGCTAGCGGGCCTAGCGGCGGTGAGCAGTTCTTC
- - TRBJ1-1 TRBV6-5 CASTPHGLGKGLNTEAFF TGTGCCAGCACCCCACACGGGTTGGGTAAGGGGCTGAACACTGAAGCTTTCTTT